This T cell receptor beta chain emerged from a study of beta chain features in type 1 diabetes. Study-level information: Examined across all samples were approximately 99 million sorted cells. Study-wide results and caveats: Any HLA type influence on TCRB rearrangement was left unresolved here.

Expressed TCRB transcripts were sequenced after all isolated RNA was converted to cDNA. TCRdb's copy holds only in-frame clones and misses some; the assay was immunoSEQ multiplex PCR. The table lists about 900,000 clones, about a sixth of them singletons. A sort by CD45RO/CCR7/CD25/CD127/CD95/CD27 yielded CD4+ naive, central memory, regulatory and stem cell-like memory cells. From germline, CDR1 is SEHNR and CDR2 FQNEAQ (reference sequence). V shed 4 bases and J shed 4 bases, with 17 bases lying between them. This CDR3 has 16 residues. As regards this clone: Its antigen is not known.

Sequenced input: naive CD4+ T cells from blood. The chain has TRBV7-9 and TRBJ2-1, with no clear D. This clonotype was obtained from a woman in her late teens or twenties in good health. The CDR3 sequence is CASSSKKEAIYNEQFF. The CDR3 nucleotides read TGTGCCAGCAGCTCAAAAAAGGAAGCGATATACAATGAGCAGTTCTTC. Combining the CDR3 with reference TRBV7-9 and TRBJ2-1 gives the whole variable domain DTGVSQNPRHKITKRGQNVTFRCDPISEHNRLYWYRQTLGQGPEFLTYFQNEAQLEKSRLLSDRFSAERPKGSFSTLEIQRTEQGDSAMYLCASSSKKEAIYNEQFFGPGTRLTVL.